This T cell receptor beta chain originates from a study of T cells in Graves' hyperthyroidism and ophthalmopathy. Study conclusions and caveats: Using 13 V-J features, a model discriminated ophthalmopathy from stable hyperthyroidism.

This clonotype appeared a few times. Its antigen is currently unknown. The investigators amplified TCR beta CDR3 regions from RNA transcripts. Carried out on the TCR CDR3, a first-round RT-PCR used the HTBI primer set. A single record per CDR3 protein comes from TCRdb applying MiXCR to the multiplex PCR reads. The table has about 500,000 distinct CDR3 sequences, around an eighth seen once. Germline CDR1 is LNHNV and CDR2 is YYDKDF (reference sequence). Between the trimmed V and J ends, which lost 0 bases and 2 bases, there was a span of 11 bases. This CDR3 contains 16 residues. This TCR derives from a woman aged 18-29 years with Graves' hyperthyroidism. The sequencing sample was made of blood. The chain employs TRBV15 and TRBJ1-3; D remains unclear. The CDR3 protein is CATSRDDMRTGNTIYF. CDR3 sequence (DNA): TGTGCCACCAGCAGAGATGATATGAGAACTGGAAACACCATATATTTT.